A selection of T cell receptor beta chains follows, all from one sample in a study of blood T cell repertoires in COVID-19. Clones were sequenced by immunoSEQ multiplex PCR, and TCRdb holds only the in-frame ones, with some missing. The sample carries 60,000 to 75,000 clones, roughly 90% recorded once. The sequencing input was peripheral blood. Source of these receptors: a man aged 25-40 years with acute or convalescent COVID-19. CDR3s include the opening cysteine and the closing phenylalanine or tryptophan. Fields, in order: J gene, clone size, D gene, V gene, CDR3 protein, CDR3 DNA. D genes are given only for firm matches. The size entry is marked missing in some rows and otherwise reads once, few, many or a size class.

j_gene: TRBJ2-6
abundance: NA
d_gene: NA
v_gene: TRBV7-9
CDR3aa: CASLTDSPSGANVLTF
CDR3nt: TGTGCCAGCCTAACGGACAGTCCCTCTGGGGCCAACGTCCTGACTTTC

j_gene: TRBJ1-1
abundance: NA
d_gene: NA
v_gene: TRBV19
CDR3aa: CASSDGQIMNTEAFF
CDR3nt: TGTGCCAGTTCGGATGGACAGATTATGAACACTGAAGCTTTCTTT

j_gene: TRBJ2-6
abundance: NA
d_gene: NA
v_gene: TRBV7-2
CDR3aa: CASSFQGGGSGANVLTF
CDR3nt: TGTGCCAGCAGCTTTCAGGGGGGAGGCTCTGGGGCCAACGTCCTGACTTTC

j_gene: TRBJ1-6
abundance: NA
d_gene: NA
v_gene: TRBV3-1/TRBV3-2
CDR3aa: CASSHRGQRRSPLHF
CDR3nt: TGTGCCAGCAGCCATAGAGGACAGCGCCGTTCACCCCTCCACTTT

j_gene: TRBJ2-3
abundance: NA
d_gene: TRBD2
v_gene: TRBV2
CDR3aa: CASILTSPEDTQYF
CDR3nt: TGTGCCAGCATTCTGACTAGCCCGGAAGATACGCAGTATTTT

j_gene: TRBJ1-1
abundance: once
d_gene: TRBD1
v_gene: TRBV7-9
CDR3aa: CASSFLTGNTEAFF
CDR3nt: TGTGCCAGCAGCTTCCTGACAGGGAATACTGAAGCTTTCTTT

j_gene: TRBJ2-3
abundance: NA
d_gene: TRBD1
v_gene: TRBV6-5
CDR3aa: CASTYRGEDTQYF
CDR3nt: TGTGCCAGCACCTACAGGGGAGAGGATACGCAGTATTTT

j_gene: TRBJ1-6
abundance: once
d_gene: NA
v_gene: TRBV7-2
CDR3aa: CASSLTVGQHYNSPLHF
CDR3nt: TGTGCCAGCAGCTTAACAGTAGGACAGCACTATAATTCACCCCTCCACTTT

j_gene: TRBJ2-2
abundance: NA
d_gene: TRBD1
v_gene: TRBV5-8
CDR3aa: CASSLDGQGRTGELFF
CDR3nt: TGTGCCAGCAGCTTGGACGGACAGGGGCGGACCGGGGAGCTGTTTTTT

j_gene: TRBJ2-1
abundance: NA
d_gene: NA
v_gene: TRBV7-9
CDR3aa: CASSPTEGGQSGLNEQFF
CDR3nt: TGTGCCAGCAGCCCTACCGAGGGGGGGCAGAGCGGACTCAATGAGCAGTTCTTC

j_gene: TRBJ1-2
abundance: once
d_gene: NA
v_gene: TRBV6-2/TRBV6-3
CDR3aa: CASSLNHRAYGYTF
CDR3nt: TGTGCCAGCAGTCTTAACCACAGGGCCTATGGCTACACCTTC

j_gene: TRBJ2-2
abundance: NA
d_gene: NA
v_gene: TRBV5-1
CDR3aa: CASSLAQVSGELFF
CDR3nt: TGCGCCAGCAGCTTGGCCCAGGTATCCGGGGAGCTGTTTTTT

j_gene: TRBJ2-5
abundance: NA
d_gene: TRBD1
v_gene: TRBV19
CDR3aa: CASSITGDGTQYF
CDR3nt: TGTGCCAGTAGTATAACAGGGGATGGGACCCAGTACTTC

j_gene: TRBJ2-1
abundance: NA
d_gene: NA
v_gene: TRBV7-2
CDR3aa: CASSLLVHNEQFF
CDR3nt: TGTGCCAGCAGCTTATTGGTACATAATGAGCAGTTCTTC

j_gene: TRBJ2-5
abundance: NA
d_gene: NA
v_gene: TRBV4-1
CDR3aa: CASSHGSGDHQETQYF
CDR3nt: TGCGCCAGCAGCCATGGTAGCGGAGACCACCAAGAGACCCAGTACTTC

j_gene: TRBJ1-5
abundance: once
d_gene: NA
v_gene: TRBV19
CDR3aa: CASSMIGADSNQPQHF
CDR3nt: TGTGCCAGTAGTATGATAGGGGCCGATAGCAATCAGCCCCAGCATTTT

j_gene: TRBJ1-4
abundance: NA
d_gene: NA
v_gene: TRBV15
CDR3aa: CATSRRTLNEKLFF
CDR3nt: TGTGCCACCAGCAGGAGAACCTTAAATGAAAAACTGTTTTTT

j_gene: TRBJ2-1
abundance: NA
d_gene: TRBD1
v_gene: TRBV12-3/TRBV12-4
CDR3aa: CASTATGDEQFF
CDR3nt: TGTGCCAGCACCGCTACAGGGGATGAGCAGTTCTTC

j_gene: TRBJ1-2
abundance: NA
d_gene: NA
v_gene: TRBV3-1/TRBV3-2
CDR3aa: CASSRSTGDYGYTF
CDR3nt: TGTGCCAGCAGCCGGTCGACAGGAGACTATGGCTACACCTTC

j_gene: TRBJ2-7
abundance: NA
d_gene: NA
v_gene: TRBV29-1
CDR3aa: CSVASGSTYEQYF
CDR3nt: TGCAGCGTTGCCAGCGGGTCAACCTACGAGCAGTACTTC

j_gene: TRBJ2-1
abundance: NA
d_gene: TRBD2
v_gene: TRBV11-2
CDR3aa: CASSSGREYEQFF
CDR3nt: TGTGCCAGCAGCAGCGGGAGGGAGTATGAGCAGTTCTTC

j_gene: TRBJ2-2
abundance: NA
d_gene: NA
v_gene: TRBV29-1
CDR3aa: CSVETAGSNTGELFF
CDR3nt: TGCAGCGTTGAAACGGCAGGGTCGAACACCGGGGAGCTGTTTTTT

j_gene: TRBJ1-1
abundance: NA
d_gene: NA
v_gene: TRBV9
CDR3aa: CASSPRGNANTEAFF
CDR3nt: TGTGCCAGCAGCCCTCGGGGGAACGCGAACACTGAAGCTTTCTTT

j_gene: TRBJ1-1
abundance: NA
d_gene: NA
v_gene: TRBV30
CDR3aa: CAWSGDSANTEAFF
CDR3nt: TGTGCCTGGAGTGGAGACAGCGCGAACACTGAAGCTTTCTTT

j_gene: TRBJ2-5
abundance: NA
d_gene: TRBD2
v_gene: TRBV4-2
CDR3aa: CASSQALAGTPGQETQYF
CDR3nt: TGTGCCAGCAGCCAAGCGCTAGCGGGAACCCCCGGGCAAGAGACCCAGTACTTC

j_gene: TRBJ2-2
abundance: NA
d_gene: TRBD1
v_gene: TRBV30
CDR3aa: CARGQGRGGGELFF
CDR3nt: TGTGCCCGCGGACAGGGGAGAGGGGGCGGGGAGCTGTTTTTT

j_gene: TRBJ2-1
abundance: NA
d_gene: TRBD1
v_gene: TRBV5-1
CDR3aa: CASSLEGQDNEQFF
CDR3nt: TGCGCCAGCAGCTTGGAGGGACAGGACAATGAGCAGTTCTTC

j_gene: TRBJ2-3
abundance: NA
d_gene: NA
v_gene: TRBV5-1
CDR3aa: CASSLGNKYDRSTDTQYF
CDR3nt: TGCGCCAGCAGCTTGGGCAATAAGTATGACAGGAGCACAGATACGCAGTATTTT

j_gene: TRBJ1-4
abundance: NA
d_gene: NA
v_gene: TRBV10-1
CDR3aa: CASSAGDENEKLFF
CDR3nt: TGCGCCAGCAGTGCAGGGGATGAAAATGAAAAACTGTTTTTT

j_gene: TRBJ1-5
abundance: NA
d_gene: NA
v_gene: TRBV9
CDR3aa: CASSVGWEGDNQPQHF
CDR3nt: TGTGCCAGCAGCGTAGGGTGGGAGGGGGACAATCAGCCCCAGCATTTT

j_gene: TRBJ2-1
abundance: NA
d_gene: TRBD2
v_gene: TRBV18
CDR3aa: CASSPGLAGASYNEQFF
CDR3nt: TGTGCCAGCTCACCGGGACTAGCGGGGGCCTCCTACAATGAGCAGTTCTTC

j_gene: TRBJ2-2
abundance: NA
d_gene: TRBD1
v_gene: TRBV5-6
CDR3aa: CASSSDRRNTGELFF
CDR3nt: TGTGCCAGCAGCTCGGACAGGAGGAACACCGGGGAGCTGTTTTTT

j_gene: TRBJ2-6
abundance: once
d_gene: NA
v_gene: TRBV7-2
CDR3aa: CASSLKAGGANVLTF
CDR3nt: TGTGCCAGCAGCTTAAAAGCGGGTGGGGCCAACGTCCTGACTTTC

j_gene: TRBJ1-1
abundance: NA
d_gene: NA
v_gene: TRBV6-5
CDR3aa: CASSSVQGANTEAFF
CDR3nt: TGTGCCAGCAGTTCGGTGCAGGGCGCGAACACTGAAGCTTTCTTT

j_gene: TRBJ1-4
abundance: NA
d_gene: NA
v_gene: TRBV19
CDR3aa: CASKRGSEGKLFF
CDR3nt: TGTGCCAGTAAACGTGGATCAGAGGGAAAACTGTTTTTT

j_gene: TRBJ2-1
abundance: NA
d_gene: TRBD2
v_gene: TRBV10-3
CDR3aa: CAISDLAGVDEQFF
CDR3nt: TGTGCCATCAGTGATCTAGCGGGAGTGGATGAGCAGTTCTTC

j_gene: TRBJ1-1
abundance: NA
d_gene: NA
v_gene: TRBV18
CDR3aa: CASSVTRIGEAFF
CDR3nt: TGTGCCAGCTCCGTGACAAGGATCGGTGAAGCTTTCTTT

j_gene: TRBJ2-5
abundance: few
d_gene: NA
v_gene: TRBV4-1
CDR3aa: CASSRWQRETQYF
CDR3nt: TGCGCCAGCAGCCGTTGGCAACGCGAGACCCAGTACTTC

j_gene: TRBJ1-6
abundance: many
d_gene: NA
v_gene: TRBV19
CDR3aa: CASSISGSRGSSPLHF
CDR3nt: TGTGCCAGTAGTATTTCGGGGAGCAGGGGAAGTTCACCCCTCCACTTT

j_gene: TRBJ1-1
abundance: once
d_gene: TRBD1
v_gene: TRBV5-4
CDR3aa: CASSQTGSLNTEAFF
CDR3nt: TGTGCCAGCAGCCAGACAGGGTCTTTGAACACTGAAGCTTTCTTT

j_gene: TRBJ2-7
abundance: NA
d_gene: TRBD2
v_gene: TRBV11-2
CDR3aa: CASSIRSGGALEQYF
CDR3nt: TGTGCCAGCAGCATACGGTCGGGGGGGGCCCTGGAGCAGTACTTC

j_gene: TRBJ1-1
abundance: NA
d_gene: TRBD1
v_gene: TRBV2
CDR3aa: CASSEMTGGGQTAFF
CDR3nt: TGTGCCAGCAGTGAGATGACAGGGGGCGGCCAGACGGCTTTCTTT

j_gene: TRBJ1-1
abundance: NA
d_gene: NA
v_gene: TRBV19
CDR3aa: CASSIALLAGMNTEAFF
CDR3nt: TGTGCCAGTAGTATAGCTCTCCTAGCTGGGATGAACACTGAAGCTTTCTTT

j_gene: TRBJ1-1
abundance: NA
d_gene: NA
v_gene: TRBV7-8
CDR3aa: CASSLDRGRVTEAFF
CDR3nt: TGTGCCAGCAGCTTAGATCGGGGTAGGGTCACTGAAGCTTTCTTT

j_gene: TRBJ1-1
abundance: NA
d_gene: NA
v_gene: TRBV18
CDR3aa: CASSRGGTEAFF
CDR3nt: TGTGCCAGCTCACGGGGGGGAACTGAAGCTTTCTTT

j_gene: TRBJ1-5
abundance: NA
d_gene: TRBD1
v_gene: TRBV10-3
CDR3aa: CAISEGGTGGVQPQHF
CDR3nt: TGTGCCATCAGTGAAGGAGGGACAGGGGGCGTTCAGCCCCAGCATTTT

j_gene: TRBJ1-3
abundance: NA
d_gene: TRBD1
v_gene: TRBV18
CDR3aa: CASANDRAGNTIYF
CDR3nt: TGTGCCAGCGCGAATGACAGGGCTGGAAACACCATATATTTT

j_gene: TRBJ2-5
abundance: once
d_gene: NA
v_gene: TRBV7-2
CDR3aa: CASSYGQQETQYF
CDR3nt: TGTGCCAGCAGCTATGGACAGCAAGAGACCCAGTACTTC

j_gene: TRBJ1-5
abundance: once
d_gene: TRBD1
v_gene: TRBV6-4
CDR3aa: CASSLRDRGLENQPQHF
CDR3nt: TGTGCCAGCAGTCTCCGGGACAGGGGACTAGAAAATCAGCCCCAGCATTTT

j_gene: TRBJ2-5
abundance: NA
d_gene: TRBD2
v_gene: TRBV2
CDR3aa: CASSEKAGSWETQYF
CDR3nt: TGTGCCAGCAGTGAAAAAGCGGGGTCGTGGGAGACCCAGTACTTC